Sequencing of this T cell receptor beta chain was carried out in a study of cytotoxic CD8 clonotypes in ibrutinib-treated CLL. The CDR3 sequence is 13 residues long. The V and J ends lost 8 bases and 5 bases respectively, with 10 bases between them. Per germline, CDR1 SNHLY and CDR2 FYNNEI. TCRdb's copy holds only in-frame clones and misses some; the assay was immunoSEQ multiplex PCR. The repertoire holds just over 200,000 clones, with 70% as singletons. The input for sequencing was PBMCs, taken after 12 months of ibrutinib treatment. V is TRBV2 and J is TRBJ1-6; unclear D gene. The receptor's source is a human donor with chronic lymphocytic leukemia. The CDR3 loop reads CASPSRDNSPLHF. The CDR3 nucleotides are TGTGCCAGCCCAAGTAGGGATAATTCACCCCTCCACTTT.